Each of the 12 T cell receptor beta chains below was sequenced from the same sample in a study of blood T cell repertoires in COVID-19. Method: immunoSEQ multiplex PCR; TCRdb's copy keeps in-frame clones and lacks some. The sample consists of under 500,000 clones, roughly nine tenths of them appearing once. Sequencing was done on a sample of PBMCs or T cells enriched from blood (not recorded which). These receptors were collected from a woman aged 18-30 years with acute COVID-19.

The chain has TRBV30 and TRBJ2-5, with D perhaps matching TRBD1 (6 bases). The length of the CDR3 is 11 residues. Deletions cut 4 bases from V and 6 bases from J, with 9 bases between. Per the germline V gene, CDR1 is GTSNPN and CDR2 is SVGIG (reference sequence). As DNA, the CDR3 is TGTGCCTGGAACAGGGAGAAGACCCAGTACTTC. Protein product: CAWNREKTQYF.

CDR3 sequence: CASSQDSRNYGYTF. The CDR3 nucleotides read TGTGCCAGCAGCCAGGACAGCCGAAACTATGGCTACACCTTC. The gene calls are TRBV5-4 and TRBJ1-2; a possible D gene is TRBD1 (6 bases). This CDR3 comprises 14 residues. Trimming shortened V by 4 bases and J by 2 bases, and 12 bases separated the two germline ends. Looked up from germline, CDR1 is SGHNT and CDR2 is YYREEE (reference sequence).

The rearrangement links TRBV5-5 to TRBJ1-3, with D possibly being TRBD1 (5 bases). CDR1 is SGHKS, CDR2 YYEKEE, per germline (reference sequence). Trimming shortened V by 4 bases and J by 0 bases, and 14 bases separated the two germline ends. This CDR3 has 16 amino acids. In DNA, the CDR3 is TGTGCCAGCAGCCTGTTACAGGAATACTCTGGAAACACCATATATTTT. Translated, it gives CASSLLQEYSGNTIYF.

V is TRBV19 and J is TRBJ2-1, with TRBD2 identical over 9 bases. This CDR3 has 14 amino acids. V trimming: 7 bases; J trimming: 8 bases; junction bases outside the gene matches: 9. Germline V gives CDR1 LNHDA, CDR2 SQIVND (reference sequence). The CDR3 is CASKGLAGTDEQFF. CDR3 nucleotide sequence: TGTGCCAGTAAAGGGCTAGCGGGAACCGATGAGCAGTTCTTC. The whole variable domain, filled in from reference TRBV19 and TRBJ2-1, reads DGGITQSPKYLFRKEGQNVTLSCEQNLNHDAMYWYRQDPGQGLRLIYYSQIVNDFQKGDIAEGYSVSREKKESFPLTVTSAQKNPTAFYLCASKGLAGTDEQFFGPGTRLTVL.

The gene calls are TRBV4-1 and TRBJ1-5; 7 bases agree with TRBD1. The trim removed 0 bases at V and 4 bases at J, leaving 6 bases unmatched. The CDR3 runs 16 residues. Germline CDR1 and CDR2: MGHRA and YSYEKL. The CDR3 loop reads CASSQEEGAGNQPQHF. In nucleotides, the CDR3 is TGCGCCAGCAGCCAAGAGGAGGGGGCGGGAAATCAGCCCCAGCATTTT.

V and J are TRBV4-1 and TRBJ1-2; no clear D gene. V lost 5 bases, J lost 0 bases, and 16 bases lay in between. Germline CDR1 MGHRA, CDR2 YSYEKL. This CDR3 has 16 amino acids. The CDR3 region is CASSNVLLKANYGYTF. The DNA for the CDR3 is TGCGCCAGCAGCAACGTACTATTAAAGGCTAACTATGGCTACACCTTC.

V and J are TRBV7-8 and TRBJ1-6; 11 bases fit TRBD1. There are 23 residues in the CDR3. Germline lookup yields CDR1 SGHVS and CDR2 FQNEAQ. With 5 bases clipped from V and 0 bases from J, the junction kept 21 bases outside the gene matches. The CDR3 DNA sequence: TGTGCCAGCAGCCCCAACGACTGGGTGTTTGGGGACAGGGGGATCTCCTATAATTCACCCCTCCACTTT. This translates into CASSPNDWVFGDRGISYNSPLHF.

The chain combines TRBV2 with TRBJ1-2; TRBD1 might be the D (6 bases). V was clipped by 6 bases and J by 5 bases, with 19 bases between them. CDR3 length equals 15 residues. Looked up from germline, CDR1 is SNHLY and CDR2 is FYNNEI. The CDR3 coding sequence is TGTGCCAGCAGCTCCGTCGGGACAAGGTCATATGGCTACACCTTC. This sequence encodes CASSSVGTRSYGYTF.

The chain recombines TRBV4-3 with TRBJ2-2; 13 nucleotides agree with TRBD2. Per the germline V gene, CDR1 is LGHNA and CDR2 is YSLEER. The CDR3 contains 17 residues. J was trimmed by 7 bases and V by 4 bases; bases with no gene match: 9. The CDR3 DNA reads as TGCGCCAGCAGCCTCGGACTAGCGGGAGCTTTGAGCGGGGAGCTGTTTTTT. This sequence encodes CASSLGLAGALSGELFF.

This rearrangement joins TRBV19 to TRBJ2-7, with 8 bases that match TRBD1. This CDR3 has 13 residues. The trim removed 4 bases at V and 4 bases at J, leaving 3 bases unmatched. The germline gives CDR1 LNHDA, CDR2 SQIVND (reference sequence). CDR3 in amino acids: CASSNRGNYEQYF. CDR3 in DNA: TGTGCCAGTAGTAACAGGGGGAATTACGAGCAGTACTTC.

As to this clone: Other DNA sequences in this specimen translate into the identical CDR3. This chain joins TRBV5-6 and TRBJ2-7, with D possibly being TRBD1 (5 bases). CDR1 and CDR2 from the germline V gene are SGHDT and YYEEEE. The CDR3 totals 14 residues. V dropped 0 bases and J dropped 2 bases, with 9 bases sitting between them. The CDR3 protein is CASSLGQGPYEQYF. In DNA, the CDR3 is TGTGCCAGCAGCTTGGGCCAGGGCCCCTACGAGCAGTACTTC.

The chain has TRBV18 and TRBJ2-7; weak D call: TRBD2 (6 bases). The CDR3 is 16 amino acids. Germline V gene sequence: CDR1 KGHSH, CDR2 LQKENI. V was cut by 1 base and J by 1 base, with 14 bases left in between. The DNA for the CDR3 is TGTGCCAGCTCACCACAAACGGAGGGCCTTTCCTACGAGCAGTACTTC. Translating gives CASSPQTEGLSYEQYF.